This record looks at one T cell receptor beta chain sequence and its context. This sample was included in a study of blood T cell repertoires in COVID-19. Study context: PBMCs, B-cell-depleted T cells, or T cells provided the cDNA or gDNA that made up the material.

Germline V gene sequence: CDR1 SGHRS, CDR2 YFSETQ. This CDR3 comprises 15 residues. Trimming stripped 0 bases from V and 6 bases from J, with 12 bases between. Per the authors' pipeline: Reference gene primer amplification yielded estimated nucleated cell counts. Some clones are missing from TCRdb's copy, which holds only in-frame ones; the method was immunoSEQ multiplex PCR. Clonal size and the V and J genes are those of that table, whereas D and trimming came from the DNA. The sample records approximately 210,000 clones, roughly nine tenths being singletons. This TCR was recovered from a man between 65 and 79 years old with acute or convalescent COVID-19. Sequencing input: peripheral blood. V usage is TRBV5-1 and J usage is TRBJ2-2; D not certain. The CDR3 loop is CASSLVSSTAGELFF. Written as DNA, the CDR3 is TGCGCCAGCAGCTTGGTTTCTTCAACGGCCGGGGAGCTGTTTTTT.